Here is one TCR beta chain with its context. The antigen remains undetermined. CDR3 size: 15 residues. With V trimmed by 2 bases and J by 13 bases, 13 bases remained unmatched. From germline, CDR1 is MGHDK and CDR2 SYGVNS. This sample stems from a study of post-analysis software for immune sequencing data. Overall study: As for disease course, relapsing-remitting, secondary progressive and progressive-relapsing multiple sclerosis were all included. Study-wide results and caveats: Relative to controls, patients with multiple sclerosis showed significantly lower normalized Chao1 diversity. Compared with controls, patients had more of about 5 TRBV segments, including TRBV5-6, TRBV5-1 and TRBV20-1. Same-batch preparations were strongly co-clustered by F measure.

cDNA libraries for TCR beta contained unique molecular identifiers. cDNA molecules numbering about 490,000 came from roughly 1 to 10 million T cells. Each CDR3 protein gets one entry after TCRdb re-called the PCR reads with MiXCR. The data hold about 430,000 distinct CDR3 sequences, with approximately 42% observed a single time. The receptor's source is a girl aged 2-10 years with multiple sclerosis. The genes are TRBV25-1 and TRBJ2-4, with 8 bases that match TRBD1. Input material: blood. The CDR3 sequence is CASSEGWTGRGEQYF. CDR3 sequence (DNA): TGTGCCAGCAGTGAAGGCTGGACAGGGCGAGGAGAGCAGTACTTC.